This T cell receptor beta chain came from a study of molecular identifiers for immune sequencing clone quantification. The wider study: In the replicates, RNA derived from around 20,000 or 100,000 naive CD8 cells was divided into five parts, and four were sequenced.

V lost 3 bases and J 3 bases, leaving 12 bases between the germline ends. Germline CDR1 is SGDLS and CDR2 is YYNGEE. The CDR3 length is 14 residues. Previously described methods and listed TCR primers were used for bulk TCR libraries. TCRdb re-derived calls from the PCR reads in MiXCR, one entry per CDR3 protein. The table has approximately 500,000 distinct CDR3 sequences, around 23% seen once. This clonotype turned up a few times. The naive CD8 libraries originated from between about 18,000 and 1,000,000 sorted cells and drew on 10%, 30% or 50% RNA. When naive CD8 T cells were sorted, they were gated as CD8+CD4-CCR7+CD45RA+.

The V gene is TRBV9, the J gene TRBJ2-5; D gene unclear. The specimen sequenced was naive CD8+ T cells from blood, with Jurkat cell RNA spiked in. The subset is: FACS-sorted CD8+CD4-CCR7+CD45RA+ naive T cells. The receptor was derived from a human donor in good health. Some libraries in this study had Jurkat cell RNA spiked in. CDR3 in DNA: TGTGCCAGCAGCGCCCCCCGGTCAGAAGAGACCCAGTACTTC. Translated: CASSAPRSEETQYF.